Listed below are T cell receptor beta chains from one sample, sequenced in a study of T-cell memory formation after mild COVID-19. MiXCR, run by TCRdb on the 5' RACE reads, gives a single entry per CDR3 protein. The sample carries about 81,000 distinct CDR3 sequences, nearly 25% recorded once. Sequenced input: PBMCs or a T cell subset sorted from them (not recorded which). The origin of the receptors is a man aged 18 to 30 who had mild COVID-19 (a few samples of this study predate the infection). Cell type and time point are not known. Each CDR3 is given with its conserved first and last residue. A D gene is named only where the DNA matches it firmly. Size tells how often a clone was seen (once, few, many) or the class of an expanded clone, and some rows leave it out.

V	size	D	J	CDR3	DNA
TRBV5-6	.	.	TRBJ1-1	CASSLAPGRWHTEAFF	TGTGCCAGCAGCTTGGCCCCTGGCAGGTGGCACACTGAAGCTTTCTTT
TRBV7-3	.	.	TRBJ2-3	CASSLTPSGSTDTQYF	TGTGCCAGCAGCTTAACGCCCAGCGGCAGCACAGATACGCAGTATTTT
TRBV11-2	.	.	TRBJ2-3	CASSLYSTDTQYF	TGTGCCAGCAGTTTGTACAGCACAGATACGCAGTATTTT
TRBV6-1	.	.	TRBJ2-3	CATTQGYQRGDTQYF	TGTGCCACCACGCAGGGTTACCAGAGGGGAGATACGCAGTATTTT
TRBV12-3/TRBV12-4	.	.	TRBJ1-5	CAGRSGGSNQPQHF	TGTGCCGGCAGGTCGGGGGGTAGCAATCAGCCCCAGCATTTT
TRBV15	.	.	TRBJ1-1	CATSRENGEAFF	TGTGCCACCAGCAGAGAGAACGGAGAAGCTTTCTTT
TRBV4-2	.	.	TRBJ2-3	CASSQERGSTDTQYF	TGTGCCAGCAGCCAAGAAAGGGGCAGCACAGATACGCAGTATTTT
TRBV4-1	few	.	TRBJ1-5	CASSQAGSDQPQHF	TGCGCCAGCAGCCAAGCAGGGTCGGATCAGCCCCAGCATTTT
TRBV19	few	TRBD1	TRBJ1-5	CASSGTGARSQPQHF	TGTGCCAGTAGTGGGACAGGGGCGCGTAGTCAGCCCCAGCATTTT
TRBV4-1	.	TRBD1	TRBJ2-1	CASSQQGQGAYNEQFF	TGCGCCAGCAGCCAGCAGGGACAGGGGGCCTACAATGAGCAGTTCTTC
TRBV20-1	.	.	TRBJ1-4	CSASIALMEANEKLFF	TGCAGTGCTAGTATAGCTCTAATGGAGGCTAATGAAAAACTGTTTTTT
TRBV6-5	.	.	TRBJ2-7	CAAGYEQYF	TGTGCCGCGGGCTACGAGCAGTACTTC
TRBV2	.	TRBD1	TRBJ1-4	CASKTRGNEKLFF	TGTGCCAGCAAAACCAGGGGGAATGAAAAACTGTTTTTT
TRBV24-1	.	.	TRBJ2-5	CATSDLRGQGSETQYF	TGTGCCACCAGTGATTTACGGGGGCAGGGCAGCGAGACCCAGTACTTC
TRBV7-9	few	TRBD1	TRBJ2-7	CASSPAPGTGYEQYF	TGTGCCAGCAGCCCAGCTCCCGGGACAGGCTACGAGCAGTACTTC
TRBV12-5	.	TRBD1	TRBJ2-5	CASGPLRQGQETQYF	TGTGCTAGTGGTCCCCTGCGACAGGGTCAAGAGACCCAGTACTTC
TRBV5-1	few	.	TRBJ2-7	CASSFGGEQYF	TGCGCCAGCAGCTTCGGCGGTGAGCAGTACTTC
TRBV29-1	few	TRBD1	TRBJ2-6	CSVTPGQGTGANVLTF	TGCAGCGTCACGCCGGGACAGGGGACTGGGGCCAACGTCCTGACTTTC
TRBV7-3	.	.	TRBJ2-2	CASSFWDGANTGELFF	TGTGCCAGCAGCTTTTGGGACGGGGCGAACACCGGGGAGCTGTTTTTT
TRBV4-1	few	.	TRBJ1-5	CASSKETPSNQPQHF	TGCGCCAGCAGTAAGGAAACCCCCTCCAATCAGCCCCAGCATTTT
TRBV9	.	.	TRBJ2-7	CASSTGTGGPYEQYF	TGTGCCAGCAGCACAGGTACAGGCGGACCCTACGAGCAGTACTTC
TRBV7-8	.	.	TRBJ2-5	CASSPRGITETQYF	TGTGCCAGCAGCCCGAGGGGAATAACAGAGACCCAGTACTTC
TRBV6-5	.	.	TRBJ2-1	CASSYGGYNEQFF	TGTGCCAGCAGTTATGGGGGTTACAATGAGCAGTTCTTC
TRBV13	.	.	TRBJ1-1	CASSQGQGEYTEAFF	TGTGCCAGCAGCCAAGGCCAGGGCGAGTACACTGAAGCTTTCTTT
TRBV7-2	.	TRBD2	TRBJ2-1	CASSKGTSPNEQFF	TGTGCCAGCAGCAAGGGGACTAGCCCCAATGAGCAGTTCTTC
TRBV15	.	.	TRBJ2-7	CATSRDQYEQYF	TGTGCCACCAGCAGAGATCAGTACGAGCAGTACTTC
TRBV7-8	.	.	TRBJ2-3	CASSLGASSTDTQYF	TGTGCCAGCAGCTTAGGCGCTAGCTCGACAGATACGCAGTATTTT
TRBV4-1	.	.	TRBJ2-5	CASSQDGAAPETQYF	TGCGCCAGCAGCCAAGATGGGGCCGCGCCAGAGACCCAGTACTTC
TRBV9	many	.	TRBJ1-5	CASSGGDAPIQPQHF	TGTGCCAGCAGCGGGGGGGACGCCCCAATCCAGCCCCAGCATTTT
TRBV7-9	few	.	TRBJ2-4	CASSSPFGNADTKNIQYF	TGTGCCAGCAGCTCCCCCTTCGGGAATGCCGACACCAAAAACATTCAGTACTTC
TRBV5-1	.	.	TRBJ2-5	CASSFRRAYQETQYF	TGCGCCAGCAGCTTTCGGAGGGCATACCAAGAGACCCAGTACTTC
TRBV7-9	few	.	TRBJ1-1	CASSLAGFTEAFF	TGTGCCAGCAGCTTAGCGGGGTTCACTGAAGCTTTCTTT
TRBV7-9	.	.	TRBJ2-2	CAPRGSTGELFF	TGTGCCCCCCGGGGAAGCACCGGGGAGCTGTTTTTT
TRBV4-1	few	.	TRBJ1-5	CASRSEGNQPQHF	TGCGCCAGCAGATCGGAGGGCAATCAGCCCCAGCATTTT
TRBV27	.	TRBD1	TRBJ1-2	CASSPRQGGYGYTF	TGTGCCAGCAGTCCCCGACAGGGTGGCTATGGCTACACCTTC
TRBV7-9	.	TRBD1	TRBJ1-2	CASSQQGLYGYTF	TGTGCCAGCAGCCAACAGGGGTTGTATGGCTACACCTTC
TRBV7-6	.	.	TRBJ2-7	CASSLANRVYEQYF	TGTGCCAGCAGCTTAGCCAACAGGGTCTACGAGCAGTACTTC
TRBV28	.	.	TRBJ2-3	CASSFYGGRTDTQYF	TGTGCCAGCAGTTTCTACGGCGGGCGCACAGATACGCAGTATTTT
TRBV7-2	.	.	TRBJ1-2	CASISPGGRGYTF	TGTGCCAGCATATCCCCCGGGGGAAGAGGCTACACCTTC
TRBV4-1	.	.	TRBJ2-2	CASSHAGQTNTGELFF	TGCGCCAGCAGCCACGCAGGACAAACGAACACCGGGGAGCTGTTTTTT
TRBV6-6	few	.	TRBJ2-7	CASRPLTSYEQYF	TGTGCCAGCAGGCCCCTCACCTCCTACGAGCAGTACTTC